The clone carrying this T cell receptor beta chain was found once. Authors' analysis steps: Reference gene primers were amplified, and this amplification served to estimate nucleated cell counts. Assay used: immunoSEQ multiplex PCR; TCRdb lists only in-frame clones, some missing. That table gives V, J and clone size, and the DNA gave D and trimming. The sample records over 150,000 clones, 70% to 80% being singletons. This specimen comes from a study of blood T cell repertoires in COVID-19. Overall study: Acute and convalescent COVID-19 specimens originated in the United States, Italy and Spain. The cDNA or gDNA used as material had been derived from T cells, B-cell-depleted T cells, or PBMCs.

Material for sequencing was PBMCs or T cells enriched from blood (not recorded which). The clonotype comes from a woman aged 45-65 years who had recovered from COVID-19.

CDR3 coding DNA: TGTGCCATCAGTGACCCCGCCGCCCTAGCGGGAGGGTGGAATGAGCAGTTCTTC. It codes for CAISDPAALAGGWNEQFF. This chain uses TRBV10-3 with TRBJ2-1; 12 nucleotides agree with TRBD2. V trimming: 3 bases; J trimming: 7 bases; junction bases outside the gene matches: 13. Germline V gene lookup returns CDR1 ENHRY and CDR2 SYGVKD. The CDR3 extends over 18 amino acids.